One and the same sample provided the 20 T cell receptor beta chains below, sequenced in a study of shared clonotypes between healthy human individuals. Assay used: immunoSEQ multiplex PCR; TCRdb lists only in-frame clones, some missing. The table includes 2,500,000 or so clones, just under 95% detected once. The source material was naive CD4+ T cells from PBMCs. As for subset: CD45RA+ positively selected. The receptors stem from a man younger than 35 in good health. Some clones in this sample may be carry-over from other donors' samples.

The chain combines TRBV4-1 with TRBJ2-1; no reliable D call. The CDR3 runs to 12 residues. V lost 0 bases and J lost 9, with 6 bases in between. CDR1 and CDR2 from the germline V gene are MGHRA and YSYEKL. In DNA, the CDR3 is TGCGCCAGCAGCCAAGAGGGTTCTGAGCAGTTCTTC. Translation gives CASSQEGSEQFF.

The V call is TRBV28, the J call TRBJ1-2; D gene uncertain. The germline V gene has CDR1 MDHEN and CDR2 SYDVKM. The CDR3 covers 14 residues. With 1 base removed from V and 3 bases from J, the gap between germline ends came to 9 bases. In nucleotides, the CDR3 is TGTGCCAGCAGTTTATTGGAGGGTTACTATGGCTACACCTTC. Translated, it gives CASSLLEGYYGYTF.

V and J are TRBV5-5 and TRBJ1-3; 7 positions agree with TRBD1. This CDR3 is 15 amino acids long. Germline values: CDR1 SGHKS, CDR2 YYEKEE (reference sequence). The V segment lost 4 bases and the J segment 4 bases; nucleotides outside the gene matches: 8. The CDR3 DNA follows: TGTGCCAGCAGCGGGGGGACAGTGGCGGGAAACACCATATATTTT. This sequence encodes CASSGGTVAGNTIYF.

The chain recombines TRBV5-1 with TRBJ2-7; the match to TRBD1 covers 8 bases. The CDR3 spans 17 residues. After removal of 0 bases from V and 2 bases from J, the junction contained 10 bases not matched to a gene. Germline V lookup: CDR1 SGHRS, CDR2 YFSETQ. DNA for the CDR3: TGCGCCAGCAGCTTGGGGGGCTCGAAGACAGGGGCCTACGAGCAGTACTTC. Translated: CASSLGGSKTGAYEQYF.

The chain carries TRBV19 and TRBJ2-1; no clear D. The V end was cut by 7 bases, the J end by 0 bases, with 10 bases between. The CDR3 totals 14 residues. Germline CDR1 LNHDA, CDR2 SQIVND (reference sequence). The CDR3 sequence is CASNRNPSYNEQFF. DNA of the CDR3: TGTGCCAGTAATAGGAACCCCTCCTACAATGAGCAGTTCTTC.

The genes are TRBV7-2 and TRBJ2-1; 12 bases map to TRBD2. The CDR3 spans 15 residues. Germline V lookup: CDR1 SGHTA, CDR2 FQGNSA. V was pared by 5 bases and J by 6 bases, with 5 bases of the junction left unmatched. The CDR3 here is CASSIPSGRGNEQFF. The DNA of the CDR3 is TGTGCCAGCAGCATACCTAGCGGGAGGGGCAATGAGCAGTTCTTC.

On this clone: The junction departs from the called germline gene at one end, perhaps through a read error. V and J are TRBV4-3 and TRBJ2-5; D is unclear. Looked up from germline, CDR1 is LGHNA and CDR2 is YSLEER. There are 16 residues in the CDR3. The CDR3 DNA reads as TGCGCCAGCAGCCAAGATTTGAGAAAAAAGCAAGGGACCCAGTACTTC. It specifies CASSQDLRKKQGTQYF.

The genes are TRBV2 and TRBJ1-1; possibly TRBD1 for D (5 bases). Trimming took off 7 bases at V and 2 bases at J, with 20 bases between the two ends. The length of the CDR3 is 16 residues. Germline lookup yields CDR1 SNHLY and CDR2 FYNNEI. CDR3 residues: CASKKRGSEGNTEAFF. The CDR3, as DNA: TGTGCCAGCAAAAAACGGGGGAGCGAGGGTAACACTGAAGCTTTCTTT.

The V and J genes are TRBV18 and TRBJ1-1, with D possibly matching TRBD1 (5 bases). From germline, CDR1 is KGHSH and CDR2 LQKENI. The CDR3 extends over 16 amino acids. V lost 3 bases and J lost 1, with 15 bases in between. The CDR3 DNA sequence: TGTGCCAGCTCACCTATTTACCCGACAGCGAACACTGAAGCTTTCTTT. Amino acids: CASSPIYPTANTEAFF.

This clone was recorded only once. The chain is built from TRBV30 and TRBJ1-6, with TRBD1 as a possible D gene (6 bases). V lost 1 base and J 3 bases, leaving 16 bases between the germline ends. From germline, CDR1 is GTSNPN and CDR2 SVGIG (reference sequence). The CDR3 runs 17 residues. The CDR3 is CAWSAGQTIRYNSPLHF. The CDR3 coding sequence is TGTGCCTGGAGTGCAGGACAGACTATACGCTATAATTCACCCCTCCACTTT.

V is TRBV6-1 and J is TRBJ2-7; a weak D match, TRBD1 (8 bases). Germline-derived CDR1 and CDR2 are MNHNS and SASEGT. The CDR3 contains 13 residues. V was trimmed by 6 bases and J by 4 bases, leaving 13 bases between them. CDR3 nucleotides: TGTGCCAGCAGGGAACAGGGGGGGTACGAGCAGTACTTC. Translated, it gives CASREQGGYEQYF.

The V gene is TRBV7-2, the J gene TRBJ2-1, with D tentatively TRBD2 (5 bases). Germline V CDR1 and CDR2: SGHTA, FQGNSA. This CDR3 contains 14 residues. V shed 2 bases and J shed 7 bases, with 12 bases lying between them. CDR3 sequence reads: CASSLNGRENEQFF. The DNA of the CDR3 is TGTGCCAGCAGCTTAAATGGGAGAGAAAATGAGCAGTTCTTC.

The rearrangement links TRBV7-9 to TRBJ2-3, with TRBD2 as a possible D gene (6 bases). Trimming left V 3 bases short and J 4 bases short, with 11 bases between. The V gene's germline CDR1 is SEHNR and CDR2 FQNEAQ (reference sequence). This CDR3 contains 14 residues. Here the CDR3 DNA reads TGTGCCAGCAGCTTGGGACTGTCCTCAGATACGCAGTATTTT. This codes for CASSLGLSSDTQYF. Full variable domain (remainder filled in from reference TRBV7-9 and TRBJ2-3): DTGVSQNPRHKITKRGQNVTFRCDPISEHNRLYWYRQTLGQGPEFLTYFQNEAQLEKSRLLSDRFSAERPKGSFSTLEIQRTEQGDSAMYLCASSLGLSSDTQYFGPGTRLTVL.

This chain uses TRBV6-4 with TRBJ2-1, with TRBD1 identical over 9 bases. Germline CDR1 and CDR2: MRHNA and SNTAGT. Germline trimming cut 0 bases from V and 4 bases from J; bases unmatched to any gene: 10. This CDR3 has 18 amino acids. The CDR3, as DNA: TGTGCCAGCAGTGACTCGGGACCCGGGACAGGGACGTACAATGAGCAGTTCTTC. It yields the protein CASSDSGPGTGTYNEQFF.

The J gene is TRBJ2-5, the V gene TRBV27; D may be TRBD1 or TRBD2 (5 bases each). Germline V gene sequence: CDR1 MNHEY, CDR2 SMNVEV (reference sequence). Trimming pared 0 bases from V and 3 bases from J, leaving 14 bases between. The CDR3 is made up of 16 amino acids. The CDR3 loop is CASSLSMGTEEETQYF. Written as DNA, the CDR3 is TGTGCCAGCAGTTTATCGATGGGGACGGAAGAAGAGACCCAGTACTTC.

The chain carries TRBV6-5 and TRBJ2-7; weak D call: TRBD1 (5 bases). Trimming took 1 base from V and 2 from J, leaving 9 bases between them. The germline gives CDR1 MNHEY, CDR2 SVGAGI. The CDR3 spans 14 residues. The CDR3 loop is CASSYWTYTYEQYF. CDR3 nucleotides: TGTGCCAGCAGTTACTGGACATATACCTACGAGCAGTACTTC.

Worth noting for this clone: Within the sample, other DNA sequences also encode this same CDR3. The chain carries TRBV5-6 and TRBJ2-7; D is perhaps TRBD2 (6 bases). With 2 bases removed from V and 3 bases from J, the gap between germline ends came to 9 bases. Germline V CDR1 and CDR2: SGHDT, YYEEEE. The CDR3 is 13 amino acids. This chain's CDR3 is CASSFPGVYEQYF. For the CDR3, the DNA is TGTGCCAGCAGCTTCCCGGGAGTCTACGAGCAGTACTTC.

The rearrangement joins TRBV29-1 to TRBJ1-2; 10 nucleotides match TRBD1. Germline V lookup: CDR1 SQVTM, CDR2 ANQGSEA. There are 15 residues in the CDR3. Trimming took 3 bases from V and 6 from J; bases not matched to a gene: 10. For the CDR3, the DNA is TGCAGCGTTGAGCCCTCCGGGACAGGGGTTCATGGCTACACCTTC. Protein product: CSVEPSGTGVHGYTF.

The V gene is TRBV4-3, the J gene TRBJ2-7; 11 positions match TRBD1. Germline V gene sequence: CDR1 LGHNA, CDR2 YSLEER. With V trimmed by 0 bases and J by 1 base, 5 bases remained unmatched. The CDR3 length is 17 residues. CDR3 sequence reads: CASSQDSGTGGSYEQYF. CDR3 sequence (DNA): TGCGCCAGCAGCCAAGATTCCGGGACAGGGGGTTCCTACGAGCAGTACTTC.

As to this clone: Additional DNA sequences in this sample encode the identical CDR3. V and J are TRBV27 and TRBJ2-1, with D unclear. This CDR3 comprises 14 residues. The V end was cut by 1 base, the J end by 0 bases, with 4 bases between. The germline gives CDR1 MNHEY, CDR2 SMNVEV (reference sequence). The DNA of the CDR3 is TGTGCCAGCAGTTTATACAGCTCCTACAATGAGCAGTTCTTC. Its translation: CASSLYSSYNEQFF.